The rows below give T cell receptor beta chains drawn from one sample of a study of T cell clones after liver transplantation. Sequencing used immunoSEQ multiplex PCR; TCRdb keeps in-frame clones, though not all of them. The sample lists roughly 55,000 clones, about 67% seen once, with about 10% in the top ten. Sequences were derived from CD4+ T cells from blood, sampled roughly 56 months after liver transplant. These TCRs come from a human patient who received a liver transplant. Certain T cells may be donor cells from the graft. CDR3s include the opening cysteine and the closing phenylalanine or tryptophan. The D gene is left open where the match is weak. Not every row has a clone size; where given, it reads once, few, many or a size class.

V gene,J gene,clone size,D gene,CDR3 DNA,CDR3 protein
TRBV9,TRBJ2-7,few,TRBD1,TGTGCCAGCAGCCTCGGGACAGGGGGACCCTACGAGCAGTACTTC,CASSLGTGGPYEQYF
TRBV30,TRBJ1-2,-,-,TGTGCCTGCCATACAATCCGGGACCGTTATGGCTACACCTTC,CACHTIRDRYGYTF
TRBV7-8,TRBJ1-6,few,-,TGTGCCAGCAGCTTAGGTTCAAACATTGATTCACCCCTCCACTTT,CASSLGSNIDSPLHF
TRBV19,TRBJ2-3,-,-,TGTGCCAGTAGTATCAACCTAGGAGGCTCAGATACGCAGTATTTT,CASSINLGGSDTQYF
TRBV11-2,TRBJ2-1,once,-,TGTGCCAGCAGCTTAAGTAGCGGATCGTACAATGAGCAGTTCTTC,CASSLSSGSYNEQFF
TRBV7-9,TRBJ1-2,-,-,TGTGCCAGCAGCTTTCTCGGGGGGGAAGGCTACACCTTC,CASSFLGGEGYTF
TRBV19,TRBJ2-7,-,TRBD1,TGTGCCAGTAGTATTTCCCGGGACAGGGGGCGCGAGCAGTACTTC,CASSISRDRGREQYF
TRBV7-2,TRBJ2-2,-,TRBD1,TGTGCCAGCAGCTGGACAGGGGCCCAAAACACCGGGGAGCTGTTTTTT,CASSWTGAQNTGELFF
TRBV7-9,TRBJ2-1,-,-,TGTGCCAGCAGCTCCCTCCGAGGGCTAAGGAATGAGCAGTTCTTC,CASSSLRGLRNEQFF
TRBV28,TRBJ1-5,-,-,TGTGCCACCGAGGATTTTAGCAATCAGCCCCAGCATTTT,CATEDFSNQPQHF